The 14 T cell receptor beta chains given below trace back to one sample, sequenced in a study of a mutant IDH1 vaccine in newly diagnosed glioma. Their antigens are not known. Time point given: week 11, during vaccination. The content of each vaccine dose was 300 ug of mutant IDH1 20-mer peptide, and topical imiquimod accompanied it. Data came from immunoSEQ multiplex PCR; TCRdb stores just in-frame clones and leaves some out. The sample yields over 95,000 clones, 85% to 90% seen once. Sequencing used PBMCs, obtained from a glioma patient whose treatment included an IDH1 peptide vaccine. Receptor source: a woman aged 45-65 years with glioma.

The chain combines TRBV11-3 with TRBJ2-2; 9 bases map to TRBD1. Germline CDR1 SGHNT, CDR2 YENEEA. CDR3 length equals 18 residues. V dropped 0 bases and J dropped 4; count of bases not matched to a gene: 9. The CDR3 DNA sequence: TGTGCCAGCAGCTTAGAGCCGCGGACAGGGGACGGCACCGGGGAGCTGTTTTTT. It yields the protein CASSLEPRTGDGTGELFF.

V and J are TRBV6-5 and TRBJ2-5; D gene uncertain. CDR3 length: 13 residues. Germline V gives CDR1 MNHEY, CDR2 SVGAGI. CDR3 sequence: CVTAPLFQETQYF. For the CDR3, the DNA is TGTGTTACCGCTCCTCTGTTTCAAGAGACCCAGTACTTC.

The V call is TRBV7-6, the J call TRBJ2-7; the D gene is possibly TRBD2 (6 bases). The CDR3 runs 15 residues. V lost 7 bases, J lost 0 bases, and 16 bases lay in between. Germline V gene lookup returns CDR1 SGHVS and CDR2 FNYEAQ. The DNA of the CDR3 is TGTGCCAGCATGGTAATAGCGGATCCCTCCTACGAGCAGTACTTC. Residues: CASMVIADPSYEQYF.

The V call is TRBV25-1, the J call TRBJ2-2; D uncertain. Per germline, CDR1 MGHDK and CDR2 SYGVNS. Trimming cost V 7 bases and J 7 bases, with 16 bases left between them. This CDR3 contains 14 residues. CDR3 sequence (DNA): TGTGCCAGCAACGGAGCCGAAAACGTCGGGGAGCTGTTTTTT. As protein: CASNGAENVGELFF.

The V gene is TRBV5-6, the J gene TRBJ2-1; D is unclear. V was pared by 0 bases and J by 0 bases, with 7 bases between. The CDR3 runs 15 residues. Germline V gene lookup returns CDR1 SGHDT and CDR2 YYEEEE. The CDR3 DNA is TGTGCCAGCAGCTTGGACGTAAGCTCCTACAATGAGCAGTTCTTC. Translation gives CASSLDVSSYNEQFF. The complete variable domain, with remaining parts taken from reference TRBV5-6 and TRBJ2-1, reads DAGVTQSPTHLIKTRGQQVTLRCSPKSGHDTVSWYQQALGQGPQFIFQYYEEEERQRGNFPDRFSGHQFPNYSSELNVNALLLGDSALYLCASSLDVSSYNEQFFGPGTRLTVL.

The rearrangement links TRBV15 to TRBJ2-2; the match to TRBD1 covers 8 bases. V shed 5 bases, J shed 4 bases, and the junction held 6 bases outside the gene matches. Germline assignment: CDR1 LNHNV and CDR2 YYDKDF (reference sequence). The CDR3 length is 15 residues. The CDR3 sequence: CATSPWTGFTGELFF. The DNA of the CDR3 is TGTGCCACCAGCCCCTGGACAGGGTTCACCGGGGAGCTGTTTTTT.

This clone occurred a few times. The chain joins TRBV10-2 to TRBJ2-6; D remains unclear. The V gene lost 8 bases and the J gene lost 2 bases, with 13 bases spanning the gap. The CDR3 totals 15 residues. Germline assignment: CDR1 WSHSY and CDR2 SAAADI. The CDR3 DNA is TGCGCCAGCTTTCCTGATATCGCTGGGGCCAACGTCCTGACTTTC. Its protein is CASFPDIAGANVLTF.

CDR3: CASKGGTPEDGYTF. CDR3 nucleotides: TGTGCCAGCAAGGGAGGCACCCCGGAGGATGGCTACACCTTC. The chain couples TRBV5-8 to TRBJ1-2; no firm D call. CDR1 is SGHTS and CDR2 is YDEGEE in the germline V gene. Trimming took off 6 bases at V and 6 bases at J, with 18 bases between the two ends. The CDR3 sequence is 14 residues long.

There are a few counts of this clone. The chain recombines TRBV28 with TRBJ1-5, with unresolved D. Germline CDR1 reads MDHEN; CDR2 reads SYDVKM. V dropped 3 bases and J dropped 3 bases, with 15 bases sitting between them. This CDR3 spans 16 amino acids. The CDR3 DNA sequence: TGTGCCAGCAGTTTGGGGAGAGGACCGAACAATCAGCCCCAGCATTTT. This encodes CASSLGRGPNNQPQHF.

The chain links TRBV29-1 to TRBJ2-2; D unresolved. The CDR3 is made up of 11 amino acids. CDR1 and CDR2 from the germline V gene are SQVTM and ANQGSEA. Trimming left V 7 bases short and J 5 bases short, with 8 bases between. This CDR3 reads CSAIRTGELFF. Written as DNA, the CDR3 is TGCAGCGCTATAAGAACCGGGGAGCTGTTTTTT.

CDR3 DNA sequence: TGCGCCAGCAGCCAGGGAGCAGAGCAGTACTTC. Residues: CASSQGAEQYF. The chain carries TRBV4-1 and TRBJ2-7; a weak D match, TRBD2 (5 bases). Germline values: CDR1 MGHRA, CDR2 YSYEKL. The CDR3 consists of 11 residues. V was cut by 3 bases and J by 7 bases, with 7 bases left in between.

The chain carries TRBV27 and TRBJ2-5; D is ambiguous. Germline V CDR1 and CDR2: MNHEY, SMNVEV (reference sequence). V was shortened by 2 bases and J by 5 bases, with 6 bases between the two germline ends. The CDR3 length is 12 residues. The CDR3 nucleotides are TGTGCCAGCAGTTTAGGTTGGGAGACCCAGTACTTC. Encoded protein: CASSLGWETQYF.

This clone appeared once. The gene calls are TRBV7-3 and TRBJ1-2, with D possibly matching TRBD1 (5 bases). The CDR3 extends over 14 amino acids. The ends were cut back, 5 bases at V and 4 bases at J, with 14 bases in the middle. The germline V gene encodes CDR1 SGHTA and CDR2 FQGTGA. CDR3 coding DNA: TGTGCCAGCAGCCCCCGCCCCGGGGGCTATGGCTACACCTTC. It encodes CASSPRPGGYGYTF.

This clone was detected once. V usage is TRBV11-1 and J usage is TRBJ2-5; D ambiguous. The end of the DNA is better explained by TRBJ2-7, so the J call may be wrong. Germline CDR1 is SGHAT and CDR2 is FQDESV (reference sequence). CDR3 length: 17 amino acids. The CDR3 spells CASSALLPRGGSYEQYF. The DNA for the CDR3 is TGTGCCAGCAGCGCACTCCTACCCCGAGGCGGCTCCTACGAGCAGTACTTC.